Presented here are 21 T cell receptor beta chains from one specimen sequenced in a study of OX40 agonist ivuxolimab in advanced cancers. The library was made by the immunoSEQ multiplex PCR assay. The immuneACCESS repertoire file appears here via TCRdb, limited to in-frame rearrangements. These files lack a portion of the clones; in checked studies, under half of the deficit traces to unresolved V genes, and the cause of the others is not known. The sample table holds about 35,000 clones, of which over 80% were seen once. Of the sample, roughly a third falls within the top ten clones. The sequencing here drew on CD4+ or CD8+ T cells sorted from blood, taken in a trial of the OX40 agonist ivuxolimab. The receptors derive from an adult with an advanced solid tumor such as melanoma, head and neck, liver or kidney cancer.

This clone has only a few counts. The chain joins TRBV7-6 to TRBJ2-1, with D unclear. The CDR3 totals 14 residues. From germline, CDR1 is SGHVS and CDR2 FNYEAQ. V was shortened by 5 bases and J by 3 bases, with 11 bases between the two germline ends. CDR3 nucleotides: TGTGCCAGCAGCAACTGGACGAGCTACAATGAGCAGTTCTTC. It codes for CASSNWTSYNEQFF.

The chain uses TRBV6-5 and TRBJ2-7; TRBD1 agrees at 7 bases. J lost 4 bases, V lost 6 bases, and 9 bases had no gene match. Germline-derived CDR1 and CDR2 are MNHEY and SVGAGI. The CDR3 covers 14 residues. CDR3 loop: CASRQGTRTYEQYF. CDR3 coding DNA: TGTGCCAGCAGACAGGGGACACGGACATACGAGCAGTACTTC.

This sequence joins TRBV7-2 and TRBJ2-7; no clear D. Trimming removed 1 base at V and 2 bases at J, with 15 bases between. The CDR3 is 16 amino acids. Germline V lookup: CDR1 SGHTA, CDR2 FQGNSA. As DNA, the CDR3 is TGTGCCAGCAGCTTAGAATTTTCTAGTAGCCCCTACGAGCAGTACTTC. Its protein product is CASSLEFSSSPYEQYF.

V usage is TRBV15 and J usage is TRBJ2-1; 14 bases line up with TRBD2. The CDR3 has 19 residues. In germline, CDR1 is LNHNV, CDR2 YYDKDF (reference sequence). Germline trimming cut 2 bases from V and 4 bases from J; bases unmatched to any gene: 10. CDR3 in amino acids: CATSRLHRGLAGEYNEQFF. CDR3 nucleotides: TGTGCCACCAGCAGACTCCATAGGGGACTAGCGGGAGAGTACAATGAGCAGTTCTTC.

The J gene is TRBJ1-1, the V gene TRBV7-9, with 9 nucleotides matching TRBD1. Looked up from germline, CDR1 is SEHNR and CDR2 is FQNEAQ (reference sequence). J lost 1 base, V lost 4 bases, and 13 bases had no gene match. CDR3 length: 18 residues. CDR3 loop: CASSSSPGQGLGNTEAFF. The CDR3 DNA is TGTGCCAGCAGCTCAAGTCCGGGACAGGGATTGGGGAACACTGAAGCTTTCTTT. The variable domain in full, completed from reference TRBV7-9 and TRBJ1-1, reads DTGVSQNPRHKITKRGQNVTFRCDPISEHNRLYWYRQTLGQGPEFLTYFQNEAQLEKSRLLSDRFSAERPKGSFSTLEIQRTEQGDSAMYLCASSSSPGQGLGNTEAFFGQGTRLTVV.

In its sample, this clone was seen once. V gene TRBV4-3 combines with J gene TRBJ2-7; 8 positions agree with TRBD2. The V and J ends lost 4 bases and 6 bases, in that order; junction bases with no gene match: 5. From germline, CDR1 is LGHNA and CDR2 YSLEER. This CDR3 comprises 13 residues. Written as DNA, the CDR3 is TGCGCCAGCAGCCGCCGACTAGCGCGCGAGCAGTACTTC. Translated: CASSRRLAREQYF.

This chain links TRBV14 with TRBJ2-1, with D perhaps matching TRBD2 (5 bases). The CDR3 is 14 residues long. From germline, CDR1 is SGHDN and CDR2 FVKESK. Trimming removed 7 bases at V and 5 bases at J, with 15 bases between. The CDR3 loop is CASTIGQEDNEQFF. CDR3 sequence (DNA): TGTGCCAGCACGATCGGGCAGGAGGACAATGAGCAGTTCTTC.

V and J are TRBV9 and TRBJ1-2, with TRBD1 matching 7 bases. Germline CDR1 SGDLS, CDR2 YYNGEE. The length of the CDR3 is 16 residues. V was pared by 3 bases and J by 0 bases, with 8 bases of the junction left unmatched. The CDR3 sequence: CASSDMGQLTNYGYTF. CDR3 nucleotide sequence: TGTGCCAGCAGCGATATGGGACAGCTTACTAACTATGGCTACACCTTC. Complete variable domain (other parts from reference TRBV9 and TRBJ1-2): DSGVTQTPKHLITATGQRVTLRCSPRSGDLSVYWYQQSLDQGLQFLIQYYNGEERAKGNILERFSAQQFPDLHSELNLSSLELGDSALYFCASSDMGQLTNYGYTFGSGTRLTVV.

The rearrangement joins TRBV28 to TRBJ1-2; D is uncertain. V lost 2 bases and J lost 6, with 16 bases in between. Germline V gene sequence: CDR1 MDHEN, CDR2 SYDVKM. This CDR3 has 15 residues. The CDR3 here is CASSLRVDAWDGYTF. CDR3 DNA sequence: TGTGCCAGCAGTTTAAGAGTCGATGCCTGGGATGGCTACACCTTC.

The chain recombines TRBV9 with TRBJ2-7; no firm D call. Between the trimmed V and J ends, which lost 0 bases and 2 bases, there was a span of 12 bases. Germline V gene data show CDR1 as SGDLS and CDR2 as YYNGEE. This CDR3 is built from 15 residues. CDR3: CASSVGVGYTYEQYF. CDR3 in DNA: TGTGCCAGCAGCGTAGGAGTAGGATATACCTACGAGCAGTACTTC.

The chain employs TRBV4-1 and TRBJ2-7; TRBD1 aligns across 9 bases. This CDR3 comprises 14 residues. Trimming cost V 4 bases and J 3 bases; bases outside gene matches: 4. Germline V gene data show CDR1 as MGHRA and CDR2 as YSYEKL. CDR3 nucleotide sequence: TGCGCCAGCAGCCCGCCGGGACAGGGCTACGAGCAGTACTTC. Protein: CASSPPGQGYEQYF.

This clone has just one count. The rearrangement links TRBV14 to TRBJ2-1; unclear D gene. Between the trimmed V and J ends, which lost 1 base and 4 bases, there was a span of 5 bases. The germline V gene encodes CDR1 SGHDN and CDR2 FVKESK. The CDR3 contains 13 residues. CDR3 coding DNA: TGTGCCAGCAGCCAAGGCAGGTACAATGAGCAGTTCTTC. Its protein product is CASSQGRYNEQFF.

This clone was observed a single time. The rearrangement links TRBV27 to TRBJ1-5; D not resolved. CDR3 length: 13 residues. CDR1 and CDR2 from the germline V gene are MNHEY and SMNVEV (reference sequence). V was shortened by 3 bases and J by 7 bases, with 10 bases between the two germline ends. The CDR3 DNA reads TGTGCCAGCAGTTTCGGACGCCGGCAGCCCCAGCATTTT. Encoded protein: CASSFGRRQPQHF.

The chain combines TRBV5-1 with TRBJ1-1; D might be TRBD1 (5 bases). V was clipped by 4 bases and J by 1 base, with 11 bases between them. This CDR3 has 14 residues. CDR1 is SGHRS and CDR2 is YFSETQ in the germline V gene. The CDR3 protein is CASSLRGENTEAFF. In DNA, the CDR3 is TGCGCCAGCAGCCTTCGAGGGGAGAACACTGAAGCTTTCTTT.

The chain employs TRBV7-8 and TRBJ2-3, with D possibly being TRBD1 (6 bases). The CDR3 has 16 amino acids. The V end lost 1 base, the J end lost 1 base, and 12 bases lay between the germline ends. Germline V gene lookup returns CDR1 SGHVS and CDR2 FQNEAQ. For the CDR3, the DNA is TGTGCCAGCAGCTTAGGGAGGACAGCGGGCACAGATACGCAGTATTTT. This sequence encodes CASSLGRTAGTDTQYF.

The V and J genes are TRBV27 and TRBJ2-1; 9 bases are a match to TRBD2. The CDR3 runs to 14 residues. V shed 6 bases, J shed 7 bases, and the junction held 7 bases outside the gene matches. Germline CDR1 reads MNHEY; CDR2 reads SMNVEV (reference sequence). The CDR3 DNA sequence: TGTGCCAGCAGCGTAGCGGGAGTAGTTAATGAGCAGTTCTTC. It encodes CASSVAGVVNEQFF.

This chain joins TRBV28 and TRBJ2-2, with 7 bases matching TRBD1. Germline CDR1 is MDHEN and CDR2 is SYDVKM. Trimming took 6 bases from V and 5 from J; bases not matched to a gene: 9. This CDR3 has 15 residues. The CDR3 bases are TGTGCCAGCAGCCCCAACGCAGGGGGAACCGGGGAGCTGTTTTTT. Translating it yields CASSPNAGGTGELFF.

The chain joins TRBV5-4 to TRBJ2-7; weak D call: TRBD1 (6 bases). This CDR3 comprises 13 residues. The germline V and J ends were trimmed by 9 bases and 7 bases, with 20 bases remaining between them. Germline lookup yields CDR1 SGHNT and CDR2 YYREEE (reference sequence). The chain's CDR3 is CAIKAGDKVEQYF. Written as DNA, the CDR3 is TGTGCCATCAAGGCAGGGGATAAGGTGGAGCAGTACTTC.

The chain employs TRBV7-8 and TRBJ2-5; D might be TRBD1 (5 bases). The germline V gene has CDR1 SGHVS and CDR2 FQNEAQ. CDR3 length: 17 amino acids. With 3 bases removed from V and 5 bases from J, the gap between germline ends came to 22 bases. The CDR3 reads CASSFGRAVGGLETQYF. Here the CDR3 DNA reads TGTGCCAGCAGCTTCGGCAGGGCGGTGGGCGGCTTGGAGACCCAGTACTTC.

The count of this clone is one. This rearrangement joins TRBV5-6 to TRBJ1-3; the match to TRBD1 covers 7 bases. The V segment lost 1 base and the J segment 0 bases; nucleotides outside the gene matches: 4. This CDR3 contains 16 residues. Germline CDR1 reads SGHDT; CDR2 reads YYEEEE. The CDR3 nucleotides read TGTGCCAGCAGCTTGTTACGGGACAGCTCTGGAAACACCATATATTTT. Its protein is CASSLLRDSSGNTIYF.

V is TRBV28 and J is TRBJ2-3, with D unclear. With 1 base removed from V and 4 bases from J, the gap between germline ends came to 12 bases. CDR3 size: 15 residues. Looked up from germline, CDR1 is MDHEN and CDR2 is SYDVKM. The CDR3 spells CASSLFHTAADTQYF. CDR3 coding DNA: TGTGCCAGCAGTTTATTTCATACAGCCGCAGATACGCAGTATTTT.